This T cell receptor (beta chain) was documented in a study of blood T cells in healthy people across ages. The CDR3 contains 14 residues. The V gene's germline CDR1 is LGHDT and CDR2 YNNKEL (reference sequence). V was trimmed by 0 bases and J by 2 bases, leaving 8 bases between them. Primers used in a second PCR of roughly 7 to 12 cycles were a sample-barcoded 5' primer and a J-beta primer mix. One entry per CDR3 protein, called by TCRdb with MiXCR from the 5' RACE reads. Of hundreds of thousands of distinct CDR3 sequences in the sample, about 48% were seen once. The sequence derives from a man under 40 in good health. The V call is TRBV3-1, the J call TRBJ2-7, with D tentatively TRBD1 or TRBD2 (5 bases each). Sequencing input: blood. The CDR3 DNA is TGTGCCAGCAGCCAAGATCGGGACGCCTACGAGCAGTACTTC. Amino acids: CASSQDRDAYEQYF.